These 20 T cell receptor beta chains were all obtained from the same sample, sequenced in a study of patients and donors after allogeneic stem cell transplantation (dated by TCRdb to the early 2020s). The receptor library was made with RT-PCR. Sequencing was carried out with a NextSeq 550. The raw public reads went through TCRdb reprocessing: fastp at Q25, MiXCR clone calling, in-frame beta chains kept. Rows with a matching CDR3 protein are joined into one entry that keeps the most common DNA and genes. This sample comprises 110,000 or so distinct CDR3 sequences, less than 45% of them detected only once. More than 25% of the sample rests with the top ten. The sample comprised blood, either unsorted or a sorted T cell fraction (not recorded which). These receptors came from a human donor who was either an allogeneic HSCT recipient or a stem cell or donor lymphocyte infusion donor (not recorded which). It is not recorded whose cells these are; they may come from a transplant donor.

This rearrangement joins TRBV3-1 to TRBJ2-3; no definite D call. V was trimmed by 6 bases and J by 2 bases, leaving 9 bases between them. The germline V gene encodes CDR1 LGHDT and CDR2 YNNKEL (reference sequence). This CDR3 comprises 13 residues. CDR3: CASRHPLTDTQYF. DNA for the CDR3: TGTGCCAGCAGACACCCCCTCACAGATACGCAGTATTTT.

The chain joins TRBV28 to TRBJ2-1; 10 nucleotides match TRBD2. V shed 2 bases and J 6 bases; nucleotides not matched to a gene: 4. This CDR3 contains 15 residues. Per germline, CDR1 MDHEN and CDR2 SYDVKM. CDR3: CASSLGLAGANEQFF. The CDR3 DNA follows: TGTGCCAGCAGTTTAGGTCTAGCGGGAGCCAATGAGCAGTTCTTC.

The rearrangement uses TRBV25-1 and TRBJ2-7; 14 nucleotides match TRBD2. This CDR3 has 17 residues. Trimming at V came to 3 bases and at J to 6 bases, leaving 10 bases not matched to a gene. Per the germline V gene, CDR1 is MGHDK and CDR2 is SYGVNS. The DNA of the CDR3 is TGTGCCAGCAGTGACGGACTAGCGGGAGGTGGATTTCGCGAGCAGTACTTC. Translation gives CASSDGLAGGGFREQYF.

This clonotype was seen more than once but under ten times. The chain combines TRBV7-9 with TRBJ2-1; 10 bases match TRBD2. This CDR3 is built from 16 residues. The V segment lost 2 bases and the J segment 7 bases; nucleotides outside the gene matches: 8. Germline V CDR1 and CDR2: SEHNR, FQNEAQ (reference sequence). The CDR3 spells CASSLLAGAIRNEQFF. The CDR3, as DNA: TGTGCCAGCAGCTTACTAGCGGGAGCTATAAGGAATGAGCAGTTCTTC. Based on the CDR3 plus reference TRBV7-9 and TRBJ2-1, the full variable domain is DTGVSQNPRHKITKRGQNVTFRCDPISEHNRLYWYRQTLGQGPEFLTYFQNEAQLEKSRLLSDRFSAERPKGSFSTLEIQRTEQGDSAMYLCASSLLAGAIRNEQFFGPGTRLTVL.

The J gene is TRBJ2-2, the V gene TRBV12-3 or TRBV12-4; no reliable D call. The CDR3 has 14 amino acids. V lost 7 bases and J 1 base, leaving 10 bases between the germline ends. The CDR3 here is CASTPVRNTGELFF. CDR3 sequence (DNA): TGTGCCAGCACCCCCGTCAGGAACACCGGGGAGCTGTTTTTT.

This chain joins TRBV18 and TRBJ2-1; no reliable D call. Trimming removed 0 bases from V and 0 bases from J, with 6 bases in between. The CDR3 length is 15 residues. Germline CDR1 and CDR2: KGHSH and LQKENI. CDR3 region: CASSPPLSSYNEQFF. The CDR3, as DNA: TGTGCCAGCTCACCACCTCTCAGCTCCTACAATGAGCAGTTCTTC.

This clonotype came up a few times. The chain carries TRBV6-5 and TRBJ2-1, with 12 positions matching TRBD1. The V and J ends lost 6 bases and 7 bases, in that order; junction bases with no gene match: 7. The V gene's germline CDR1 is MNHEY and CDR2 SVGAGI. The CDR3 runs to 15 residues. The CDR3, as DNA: TGTGCCAGCAGCCGGGACAGGGGGCTTTTTAATGAGCAGTTCTTC. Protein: CASSRDRGLFNEQFF.

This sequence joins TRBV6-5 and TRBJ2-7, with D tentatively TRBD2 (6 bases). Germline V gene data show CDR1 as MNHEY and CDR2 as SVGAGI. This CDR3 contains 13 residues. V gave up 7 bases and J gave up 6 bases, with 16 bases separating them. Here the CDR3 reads CASKPRAGLEQYF. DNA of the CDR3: TGTGCCAGCAAACCTAGAGCGGGCCTCGAGCAGTACTTC.

The CDR3 loop reads CASSLGLHEVYEQYF. The CDR3 bases are TGTGCCAGCAGCTTAGGACTACACGAAGTCTACGAGCAGTACTTC. The rearrangement joins TRBV7-8 to TRBJ2-7; tentatively, D is TRBD2 (5 bases). Trimming stripped 1 base from V and 3 bases from J, with 13 bases between. This CDR3 has 15 amino acids. CDR1 is SGHVS, CDR2 FQNEAQ, per germline.

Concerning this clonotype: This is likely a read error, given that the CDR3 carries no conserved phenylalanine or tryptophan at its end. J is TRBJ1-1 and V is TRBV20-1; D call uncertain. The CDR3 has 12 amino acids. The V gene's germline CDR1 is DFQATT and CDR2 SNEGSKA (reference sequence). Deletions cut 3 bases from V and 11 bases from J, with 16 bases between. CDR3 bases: TGCAGTGCTAGGTTTTATAAGCGGTACGCTTTCTCT. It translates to CSARFYKRYAFS.

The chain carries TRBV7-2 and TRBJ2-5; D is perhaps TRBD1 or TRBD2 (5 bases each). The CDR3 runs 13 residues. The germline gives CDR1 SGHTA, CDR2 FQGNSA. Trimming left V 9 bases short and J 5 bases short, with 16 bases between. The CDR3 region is CASKPGKGETQYF. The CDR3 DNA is TGTGCCAGTAAGCCGGGGAAGGGGGAGACCCAGTACTTC.

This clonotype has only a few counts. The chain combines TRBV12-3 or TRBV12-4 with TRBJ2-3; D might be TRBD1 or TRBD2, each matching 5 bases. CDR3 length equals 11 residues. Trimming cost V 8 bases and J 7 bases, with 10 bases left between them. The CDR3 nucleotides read TGTGCCAGCGGGTGGGGGTATACGCAGTATTTT. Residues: CASGWGYTQYF.

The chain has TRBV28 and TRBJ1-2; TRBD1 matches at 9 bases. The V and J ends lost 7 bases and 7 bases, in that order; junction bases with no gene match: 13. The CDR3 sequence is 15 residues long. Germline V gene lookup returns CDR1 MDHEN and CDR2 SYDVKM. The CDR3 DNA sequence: TGTGCCAGCACCCCGGTGGGGACAGGGCTAGCTGGCTACACCTTC. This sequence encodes CASTPVGTGLAGYTF.

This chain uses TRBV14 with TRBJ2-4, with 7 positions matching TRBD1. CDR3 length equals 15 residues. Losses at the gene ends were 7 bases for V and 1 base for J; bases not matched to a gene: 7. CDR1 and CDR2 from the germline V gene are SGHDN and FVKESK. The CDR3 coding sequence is TGTGCCAGCACTGATGACAGGGTTGCCAAAAACATTCAGTACTTC. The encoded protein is CASTDDRVAKNIQYF.

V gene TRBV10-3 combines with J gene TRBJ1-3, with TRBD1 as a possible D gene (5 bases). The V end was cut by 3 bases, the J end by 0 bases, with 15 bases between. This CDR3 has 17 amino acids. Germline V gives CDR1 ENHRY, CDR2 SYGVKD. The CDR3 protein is CAISDPGTPNSGNTIYF. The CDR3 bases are TGTGCCATCAGTGACCCCGGGACGCCCAACTCTGGAAACACCATATATTTT.

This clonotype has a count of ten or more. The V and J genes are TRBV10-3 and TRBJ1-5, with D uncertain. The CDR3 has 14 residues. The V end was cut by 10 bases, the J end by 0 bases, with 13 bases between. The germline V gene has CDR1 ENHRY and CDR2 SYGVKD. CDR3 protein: CATADNYSNQPQHF. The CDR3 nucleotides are TGTGCCACTGCAGACAACTATAGCAATCAGCCCCAGCATTTT.

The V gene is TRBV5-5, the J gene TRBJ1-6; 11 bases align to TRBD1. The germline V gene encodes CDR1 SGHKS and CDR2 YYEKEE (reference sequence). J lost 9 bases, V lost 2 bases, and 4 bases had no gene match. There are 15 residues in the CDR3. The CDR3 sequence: CASSFGQGAPSPLHF. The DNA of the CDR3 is TGTGCCAGCAGCTTTGGACAGGGGGCGCCTTCACCCCTCCACTTT. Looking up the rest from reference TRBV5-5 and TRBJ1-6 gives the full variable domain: DAGVTQSPTHLIKTRGQQVTLRCSPISGHKSVSWYQQVLGQGPQFIFQYYEKEERGRGNFPDRFSARQFPNYSSELNVNALLLGDSALYLCASSFGQGAPSPLHFGNGTRLTVT.

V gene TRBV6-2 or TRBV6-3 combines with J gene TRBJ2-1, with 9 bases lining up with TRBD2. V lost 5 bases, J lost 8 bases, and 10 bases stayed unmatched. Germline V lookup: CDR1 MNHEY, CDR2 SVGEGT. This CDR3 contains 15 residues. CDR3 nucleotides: TGTGCCAGCAGTCCCTGGGCGGGAGGGTTGGATGAGCAGTTCTTC. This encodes CASSPWAGGLDEQFF.

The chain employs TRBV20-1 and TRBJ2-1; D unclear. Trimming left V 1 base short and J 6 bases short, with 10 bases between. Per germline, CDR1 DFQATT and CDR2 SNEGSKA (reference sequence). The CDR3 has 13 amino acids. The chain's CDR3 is CSARGELGNEQFF. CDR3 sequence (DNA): TGCAGTGCTAGAGGGGAATTGGGCAATGAGCAGTTCTTC.

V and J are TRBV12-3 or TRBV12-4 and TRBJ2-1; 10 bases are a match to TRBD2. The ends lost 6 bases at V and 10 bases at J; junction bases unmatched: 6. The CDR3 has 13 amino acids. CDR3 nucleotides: TGTGCCAGCAGCGCTAGCGGGAGCCACGAGCAGTTCTTC. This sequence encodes CASSASGSHEQFF.